The 27 T cell receptor beta chains reported below all come from one sample, sequenced in a study of T cell clonality in common variable immunodeficiency. TCRdb keeps only in-frame clones here, not all; method: immunoSEQ multiplex PCR. Altogether tens of thousands of clones were found in the sample, and no singletons occur. Material for sequencing was peripheral blood mononuclear cells. The receptors were gathered from a person between 18 and 75 years old in good health.

This clone was found many times. The observed sequence ends 3 residues before the CDR3 terminus, with the missing tail filled in from the germline J gene. This chain uses TRBV30 with TRBJ2-7; the match to TRBD2 covers 9 bases. The junction had 11 bases not matched to a gene; V was cut back by 2 bases and J by 3 bases. Germline CDR1 is GTSNPN and CDR2 is SVGIG (reference sequence). CDR3 length equals 16 residues. The CDR3 loop reads CAWSRGVLAGNYEQYF. The CDR3 DNA, read in part, is TGTGCCTGGAGTCGTGGGGTGCTAGCGGGAAACTACGAG.

The table lists this clone with many counts. The CDR3 end is not reached by the read, which stops 3 residues before it; the germline J gene fills it in. The chain has TRBV20-1 and TRBJ1-6; D is ambiguous. CDR1 DFQATT and CDR2 SNEGSKA come from the germline V gene (reference sequence). This CDR3 has 13 residues. V was shortened by 3 bases and J by 8 bases, with 11 bases between the two germline ends. CDR3 sequence: CSASTSLDSPLHF. Partial CDR3 DNA: TGCAGTGCTAGTACCAGTCTTGATTCACCC.

This clone was found many times. Read data end 3 residues before the CDR3 end; the end is taken from the germline J gene. This chain connects TRBV5-4 to TRBJ1-1; TRBD1 might be the D (5 bases). With 3 bases removed from V and 0 bases from J, the gap between germline ends came to 12 bases. Looked up from germline, CDR1 is SGHNT and CDR2 is YYREEE (reference sequence). The CDR3 sequence is 15 residues long. CDR3 sequence reads: CASSSRAEMNTEAFF. The covered CDR3 bases are TGTGCCAGCAGCTCCAGGGCCGAGATGAACACTGAA.

Of note for this clone: Read sequence stops 3 residues before the CDR3 end, and the germline J gene provides the missing end. The genes are TRBV2 and TRBJ2-1, with 9 bases identical to TRBD1. The germline CDR1 and CDR2 sequences are SNHLY and FYNNEI. The CDR3 covers 15 residues. Unmatched junction bases numbered 8, after V lost 4 bases and J lost 7 bases. CDR3 sequence reads: CASSVLQGAGNEQFF. CDR3 bases read: TGTGCCAGCAGTGTCTTACAGGGGGCGGGTAATGAG.

This clone has a count of ten or more. From the germline J gene comes the end of the CDR3, since the read stops 3 residues before it. This chain joins TRBV19 and TRBJ2-2, with D tentatively TRBD2 (6 bases). Germline lookup yields CDR1 LNHDA and CDR2 SQIVND (reference sequence). Trimming cost V 7 bases and J 1 base, with 16 bases left between them. This CDR3 is 16 amino acids long. Here the CDR3 reads CASIGVAEGNTGELFF. Incomplete CDR3 DNA: TGTGCCAGTATCGGGGTAGCGGAGGGGAACACCGGGGAG.

This clone was counted at least ten times. The read comes to an end 3 residues before the CDR3 does, leaving the germline J gene to fill in the end. The chain recombines TRBV5-4 with TRBJ2-1, with D hard to call. This CDR3 comprises 15 residues. Per the germline V gene, CDR1 is SGHNT and CDR2 is YYREEE (reference sequence). Trimming took off 0 bases at V and 5 bases at J, with 12 bases between the two ends. Partial CDR3 DNA: TGTGCCAGCAGCTTGGGGCTAGTCGGCAACAATGAG. Translation gives CASSLGLVGNNE. The whole CDR3 sequence reads CASSLGLVGNNEQFF.

This clone was seen many times. The CDR3 end falls 3 residues outside the read, so it is completed with the germline J gene. V usage is TRBV20-1 and J usage is TRBJ2-3; 16 positions agree with TRBD2. There are 21 residues in the CDR3. CDR1 is DFQATT and CDR2 is SNEGSKA in the germline V gene (reference sequence). Germline trimming cut 2 bases from V and 0 bases from J; bases unmatched to any gene: 14. The sequenced CDR3 bases are TGCAGTGCTAGACCGGGGACTAGCGGGAGGGATATCTCTTCTAGCACAGATACG. It translates to CSARPGTSGRDISSSTDT. The whole CDR3 is CSARPGTSGRDISSSTDTQYF.

The table lists this clone with a few counts. The read gets to within 3 residues of the CDR3 end, and the germline J gene fills in the rest. The chain employs TRBV30 and TRBJ1-1, with unresolved D. Germline-derived CDR1 and CDR2 are GTSNPN and SVGIG (reference sequence). There are 11 residues in the CDR3. The sequenced part of the CDR3 DNA is TGTGCCTGGAGTCTTAACTACGAG. Residues: CAWSLNYE. The entire CDR3 reads CAWSLNYEAFF.

This clone has at least ten counts. The read gets to within 3 residues of the CDR3 end, and the germline J gene fills in the rest. This chain connects TRBV5-4 to TRBJ2-3; 9 positions match TRBD2. Germline V gene sequence: CDR1 SGHNT, CDR2 YYREEE (reference sequence). Germline trimming cut 4 bases from V and 1 base from J; bases unmatched to any gene: 1. The CDR3 spans 14 residues. The CDR3 protein is CASSQREGTDTQYF. The sequenced CDR3 bases are TGTGCCAGCAGCCAGCGGGAGGGCACAGATACG.

Worth noting for this clone: A far larger clone differs by one base, so this is likely a read error. Sequencing ends 3 residues short of the CDR3 end; the germline J gene provides the rest. The chain carries TRBV6-1 and TRBJ2-7; the match to TRBD1 covers 10 bases. CDR3 length: 15 residues. Germline trimming cut 1 base from V and 3 bases from J; bases unmatched to any gene: 3. Germline loops: CDR1 MNHNS, CDR2 SASEGT. The covered CDR3 bases are TGTGCCAGCAGTGAAGAAAGGACAGGGGGCTACGAG. Translated: CASSEERTGGYE. The CDR3 reads in full as CASSEERTGGYEQYF.

This clone was seen only a few times. The DNA ends 3 residues before the CDR3 does, and the rest of the CDR3 is filled in from the germline J gene. The chain has TRBV18 and TRBJ1-2; D is undetermined. This CDR3 has 16 amino acids. Germline V lookup: CDR1 KGHSH, CDR2 LQKENI. The covered CDR3 bases are TGTGCCAGCTCACTTAGGGTTCAAGGACTCGCAGATACC. Its protein product is CASSLRVQGLADT. The whole CDR3 protein is CASSLRVQGLADTYTF.

This clone came up many times. The sequenced fragment ends 3 residues before the CDR3 boundary, so the rest is inferred from the germline J gene. V is TRBV5-1 and J is TRBJ1-1; D call uncertain. There are 13 residues in the CDR3. Between the trimmed V and J ends, which lost 5 bases and 4 bases, there was a span of 12 bases. Per the germline V gene, CDR1 is SGHRS and CDR2 is YFSETQ. The part of the CDR3 DNA that was read is TGCGCCAGCAGTACGGGTATAACCACTGAA. This codes for CASSTGITTE. The entire CDR3 reads CASSTGITTEAFF.

This clone was seen at least ten times. Read coverage stops 3 residues before the CDR3 terminus; the germline J gene supplies the remainder. The V call is TRBV9, the J call TRBJ1-2; 9 nucleotides match TRBD1. V shed 2 bases and J 5 bases; nucleotides not matched to a gene: 10. The CDR3 is 16 amino acids. CDR1 is SGDLS, CDR2 YYNGEE, per germline. The CDR3 region is CASSVSSGQGIYGYTF. Incomplete CDR3 DNA: TGTGCCAGCAGCGTTAGCTCGGGACAGGGCATTTATGGC.

This clone was observed a handful of times. The CDR3 end lies 3 residues beyond the end of the read and is filled in from the germline J gene. The rearrangement links TRBV6-1 to TRBJ2-3; 11 bases match TRBD2. The length of the CDR3 is 14 residues. From germline, CDR1 is MNHNS and CDR2 SASEGT. The CDR3 protein is CASSELAGGAPQYF. The part of the CDR3 DNA that was read is TGTGCCAGCAGTGAGCTAGCGGGGGGCGCGCCG.

The table lists this clone with many counts. The CDR3 goes on 3 residues after the read ends, and that part is filled in from the germline J gene. This chain uses TRBV7-2 with TRBJ2-3; D gene uncertain. Germline V gene sequence: CDR1 SGHTA, CDR2 FQGNSA. Trimming took off 1 base at V and 3 bases at J, with 8 bases between the two ends. The length of the CDR3 is 14 residues. CDR3 loop: CASSLVAETDTQYF. The part of the CDR3 DNA that was read is TGTGCCAGCAGCTTAGTGGCAGAAACAGATACG.

At least ten counts were recorded for this clone. The read stops 3 residues short of the end of the CDR3; the missing end is completed from the germline J gene. The chain links TRBV5-1 to TRBJ2-1; TRBD2 is a possible D gene (6 bases). Trimming stripped 3 bases from V and 1 base from J, with 11 bases between. The CDR3 loop spans 15 amino acids. CDR1 is SGHRS and CDR2 is YFSETQ in the germline V gene. CDR3 DNA, as far as it was read: TGCGCCAGCAGCTCAGTGGGGGGATCCTACAATGAG. It is translated as CASSSVGGSYNE. The entire CDR3 protein reads CASSSVGGSYNEQFF.

This clone has at least ten counts. The DNA ends 3 residues before the CDR3 does, and the rest of the CDR3 is filled in from the germline J gene. The chain uses TRBV30 and TRBJ2-2; D might be TRBD1 (5 bases). The CDR3 runs 15 residues. V lost 0 bases and J 2 bases, leaving 10 bases between the germline ends. Germline CDR1 GTSNPN, CDR2 SVGIG (reference sequence). This CDR3 is CAWSVATVNTGELFF. CDR3 bases read: TGTGCCTGGAGTGTAGCGACAGTAAACACCGGGGAG.

At least ten counts were recorded for this clone. The read comes to an end 3 residues before the CDR3 does, leaving the germline J gene to fill in the end. The chain carries TRBV20-1 and TRBJ2-2; 10 positions agree with TRBD2. This CDR3 contains 15 residues. The V and J ends lost 5 bases and 2 bases, in that order; junction bases with no gene match: 5. Germline V gives CDR1 DFQATT, CDR2 SNEGSKA (reference sequence). The CDR3 protein is CSAERTSGNTGELFF. The CDR3 DNA, read in part, is TGCAGTGCTGAACGGACTAGCGGTAACACCGGGGAG.

Many counts were recorded for this clone. The read gets to within 3 residues of the CDR3 end, and the germline J gene fills in the rest. The chain recombines TRBV30 with TRBJ2-7; 9 bases are shared with TRBD1. The V segment lost 4 bases and the J segment 1 base; nucleotides outside the gene matches: 8. There are 15 residues in the CDR3. Germline values: CDR1 GTSNPN, CDR2 SVGIG (reference sequence). The part of the CDR3 DNA that was read is TGTGCCTGGACTCCCAAGACAGGGGGGTCCTACGAG. Protein sequence: CAWTPKTGGSYE. The whole CDR3 region reads CAWTPKTGGSYEQYF. The variable domain in full, with the rest retrieved from reference TRBV30 and TRBJ2-7, is SQTIHQWPATLVQPVGSPLSLECTVEGTSNPNLYWYRQAAGRGLQLLFYSVGIGQISSEVPQNLSASRPQDRQFILSSKKLLLSDSGFYLCAWTPKTGGSYEQYFGPGTRLTVT.

This clone appeared many times. The sequence runs out 3 residues before the end of the CDR3; the remainder is reconstructed from the germline J gene. This rearrangement joins TRBV7-7 to TRBJ2-1; D call uncertain. CDR3 length equals 13 residues. With 2 bases removed from V and 5 bases from J, the gap between germline ends came to 7 bases. Looked up from germline, CDR1 is SSHAT and CDR2 is FNYEAQ (reference sequence). The CDR3 sequence: CASSLTANNEQFF. Partial CDR3 DNA: TGTGCCAGCAGCTTAACAGCAAACAATGAG.

This clone was seen many times. The DNA ends 3 residues before the CDR3 does, and the rest of the CDR3 is filled in from the germline J gene. The rearrangement uses TRBV6-1 and TRBJ2-3; D is undetermined. The CDR3 spans 14 residues. Germline values: CDR1 MNHNS, CDR2 SASEGT. Between the trimmed V and J ends, which lost 1 base and 2 bases, there was a span of 7 bases. The CDR3 bases that were read are TGTGCCAGCAGTGAAGTGGGCTCCACAGATACG. This codes for CASSEVGSTDT. The whole CDR3 protein reads CASSEVGSTDTQYF.

As to this clone: The missing CDR3 end, 3 residues past where the read stops, is filled in from the germline J gene. This chain joins TRBV19 and TRBJ2-2; TRBD1 is a possible D gene (5 bases). The CDR3 spans 15 residues. Germline values: CDR1 LNHDA, CDR2 SQIVND (reference sequence). CDR3 bases read: TGTGCCAGTAGTTCCCTGGACACTCCGCAGGGAAAG. It specifies CASSSLDTPQGK. The entire CDR3 sequence reads CASSSLDTPQGKLFF. Full variable domain (outside the CDR3, taken from reference TRBV19 and TRBJ2-2): DGGITQSPKYLFRKEGQNVTLSCEQNLNHDAMYWYRQDPGQGLRLIYYSQIVNDFQKGDIAEGYSVSREKKESFPLTVTSAQKNPTAFYLCASSSLDTPQGKLFFGEGSRLTVL.

This clone was detected ten times or more. Sequencing ends 3 residues short of the CDR3 end; the germline J gene provides the rest. This sequence joins TRBV19 and TRBJ2-2, with 10 positions matching TRBD2. The germline V gene has CDR1 LNHDA and CDR2 SQIVND (reference sequence). CDR3 length: 15 residues. The ends lost 7 bases at V and 7 bases at J; junction bases unmatched: 9. CDR3 DNA (partial): TGTGCCAGTAACCCCGGGACTAGCGAGGGCGGGGAG. Residues: CASNPGTSEGGE. The full CDR3 protein reads CASNPGTSEGGELFF.

This clone was observed many times. The sequenced part of the CDR3 DNA is TGTGCCAGCTCAACTGGACAGGGGGCGAACAGA. It codes for CASSTGQGANR. The CDR3 in full is CASSTGQGANRAFF. J is TRBJ1-1 and V is TRBV18, with 11 bases fitting TRBD1. The observed sequence ends 3 residues before the CDR3 terminus, with the missing tail filled in from the germline J gene. CDR1 KGHSH and CDR2 LQKENI come from the germline V gene. The length of the CDR3 is 14 residues.

This clone occurred many times. The CDR3 end falls 3 residues outside the read, so it is completed with the germline J gene. The rearrangement joins TRBV28 to TRBJ2-5; D is uncertain. Per the germline V gene, CDR1 is MDHEN and CDR2 is SYDVKM. CDR3 size: 16 residues. The V end was cut by 4 bases, the J end by 2 bases, with 17 bases between. The DNA read from the CDR3 is TGTGCCAGCAGTTCTTTGCAGGAGTCTCGACAAGAGACC. Amino acid sequence: CASSSLQESRQET. The full CDR3 is CASSSLQESRQETQYF.

This clone occurred many times. With the read ending 3 residues before the CDR3 end, the germline J gene is used to fill in that end. The chain has TRBV2 and TRBJ2-2; 11 bases are shared with TRBD2. Germline V gives CDR1 SNHLY, CDR2 FYNNEI. The CDR3 spans 15 residues. The junction had 1 base not matched to a gene; V was cut back by 6 bases and J by 1 base. The DNA read from the CDR3 is TGTGCCAGCAGGGGGACTAGCGGGAACACCGGGGAG. Translation: CASRGTSGNTGE. The entire CDR3 protein reads CASRGTSGNTGELFF.

In this sample, this clone turned up many times. The sequence runs out 3 residues before the end of the CDR3; the remainder is reconstructed from the germline J gene. This chain connects TRBV12-3 or TRBV12-4 to TRBJ2-3, with D hard to call. The CDR3 has 12 amino acids. V dropped 6 bases and J dropped 7 bases, with 11 bases sitting between them. The sequenced part of the CDR3 DNA is TGTGCCAGCAGCTTCTATCTCCATACG. Protein sequence: CASSFYLHT. The complete CDR3 sequence is CASSFYLHTQYF.